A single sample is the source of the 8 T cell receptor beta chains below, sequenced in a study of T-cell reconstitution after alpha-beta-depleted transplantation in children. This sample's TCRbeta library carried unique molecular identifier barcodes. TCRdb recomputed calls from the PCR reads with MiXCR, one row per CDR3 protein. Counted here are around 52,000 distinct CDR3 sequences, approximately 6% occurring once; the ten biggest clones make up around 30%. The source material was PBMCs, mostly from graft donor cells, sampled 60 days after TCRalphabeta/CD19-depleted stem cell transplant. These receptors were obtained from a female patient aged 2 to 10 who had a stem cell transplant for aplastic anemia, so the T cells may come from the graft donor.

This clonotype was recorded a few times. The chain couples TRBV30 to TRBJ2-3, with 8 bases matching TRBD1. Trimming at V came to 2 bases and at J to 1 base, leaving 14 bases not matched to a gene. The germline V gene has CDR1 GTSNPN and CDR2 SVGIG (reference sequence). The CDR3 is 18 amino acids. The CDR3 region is CAWSIHLTGALGTDTQYF. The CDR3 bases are TGTGCCTGGAGTATTCATCTGACAGGGGCCCTCGGCACAGATACGCAGTATTTT.

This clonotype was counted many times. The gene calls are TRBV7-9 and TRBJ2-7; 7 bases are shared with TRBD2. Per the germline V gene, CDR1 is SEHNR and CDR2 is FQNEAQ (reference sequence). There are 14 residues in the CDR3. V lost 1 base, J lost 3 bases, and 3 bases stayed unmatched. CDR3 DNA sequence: TGTGCCAGCAGCTTAGGGTCGGGAGGCTACGAGCAGTACGTC. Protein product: CASSLGSGGYEQYV.

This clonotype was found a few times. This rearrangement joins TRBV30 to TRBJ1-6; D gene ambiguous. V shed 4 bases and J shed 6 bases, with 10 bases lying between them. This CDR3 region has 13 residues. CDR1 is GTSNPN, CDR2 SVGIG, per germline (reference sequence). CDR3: CAWNLGSNSPLHF. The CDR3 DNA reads TGTGCCTGGAACCTCGGGAGTAATTCACCCCTCCACTTT.

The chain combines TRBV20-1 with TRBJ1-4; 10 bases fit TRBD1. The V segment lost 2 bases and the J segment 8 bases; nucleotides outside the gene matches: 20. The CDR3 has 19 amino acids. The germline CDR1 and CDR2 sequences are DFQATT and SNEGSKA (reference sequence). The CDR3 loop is CSARPPPGTGVSRGEKLFF. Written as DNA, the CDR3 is TGCAGTGCTAGACCCCCGCCCGGGACAGGGGTTTCCCGGGGCGAAAAACTGTTTTTT.

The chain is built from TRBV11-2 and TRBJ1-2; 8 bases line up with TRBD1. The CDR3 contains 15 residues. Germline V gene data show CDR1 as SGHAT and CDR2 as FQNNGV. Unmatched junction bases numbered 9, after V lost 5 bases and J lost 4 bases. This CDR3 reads CASSARQGAAYGYTF. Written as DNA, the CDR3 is TGTGCCAGCAGCGCGCGCCAGGGGGCCGCCTATGGCTACACCTTC. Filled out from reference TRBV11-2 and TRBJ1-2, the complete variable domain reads EAGVAQSPRYKIIEKRQSVAFWCNPISGHATLYWYQQILGQGPKLLIQFQNNGVVDDSQLPKDRFSAERLKGVDSTLKIQPAKLEDSAVYLCASSARQGAAYGYTFGSGTRLTVV.

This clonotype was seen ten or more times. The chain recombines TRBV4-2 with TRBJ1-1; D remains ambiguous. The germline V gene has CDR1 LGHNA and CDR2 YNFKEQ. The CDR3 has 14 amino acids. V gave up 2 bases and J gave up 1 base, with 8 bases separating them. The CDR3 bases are TGTGCCAGCAGCCAACCCGGCGGGAACACTGAAGCTTTCTTT. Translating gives CASSQPGGNTEAFF.

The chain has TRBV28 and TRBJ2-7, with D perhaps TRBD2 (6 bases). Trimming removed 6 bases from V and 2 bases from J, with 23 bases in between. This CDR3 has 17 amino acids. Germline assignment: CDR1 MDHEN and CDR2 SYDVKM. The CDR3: CASSQMGGRERAYEQYF. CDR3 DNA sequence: TGTGCCAGCAGCCAAATGGGAGGACGGGAGAGGGCCTACGAGCAGTACTTC.

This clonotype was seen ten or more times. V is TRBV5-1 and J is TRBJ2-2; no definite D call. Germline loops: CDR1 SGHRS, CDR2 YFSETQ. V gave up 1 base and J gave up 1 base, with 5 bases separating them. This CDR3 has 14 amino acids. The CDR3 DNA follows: TGCGCCAGCAGCTTGCGTGGGAACACCGGGGAGCTGTTTTTT. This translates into CASSLRGNTGELFF. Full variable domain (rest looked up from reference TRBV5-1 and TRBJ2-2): KAGVTQTPRYLIKTRGQQVTLSCSPISGHRSVSWYQQTPGQGLQFLFEYFSETQRNKGNFPGRFSGRQFSNSRSEMNVSTLELGDSALYLCASSLRGNTGELFFGEGSRLTVL.